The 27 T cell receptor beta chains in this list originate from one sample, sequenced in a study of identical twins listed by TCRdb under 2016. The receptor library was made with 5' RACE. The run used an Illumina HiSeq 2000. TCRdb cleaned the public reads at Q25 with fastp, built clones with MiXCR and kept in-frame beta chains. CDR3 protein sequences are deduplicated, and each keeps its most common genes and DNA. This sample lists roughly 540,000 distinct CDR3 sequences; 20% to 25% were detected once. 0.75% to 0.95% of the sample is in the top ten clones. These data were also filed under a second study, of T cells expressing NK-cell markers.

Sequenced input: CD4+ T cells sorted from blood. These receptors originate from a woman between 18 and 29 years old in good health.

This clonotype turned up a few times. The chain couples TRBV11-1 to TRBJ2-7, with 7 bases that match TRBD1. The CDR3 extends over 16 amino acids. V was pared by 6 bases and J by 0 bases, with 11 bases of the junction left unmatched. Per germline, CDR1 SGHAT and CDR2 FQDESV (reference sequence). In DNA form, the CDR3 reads TGTGCCAGCAGTCAAAATGCCGGGACAGCCTCCTACGAGCAGTACTTC. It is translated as CASSQNAGTASYEQYF.

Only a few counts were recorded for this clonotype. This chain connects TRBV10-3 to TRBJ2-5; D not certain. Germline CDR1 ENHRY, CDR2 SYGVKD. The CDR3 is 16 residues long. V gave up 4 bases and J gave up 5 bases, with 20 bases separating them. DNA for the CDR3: TGTGCCATCAGTGTCCACCTGTCAGTCAAAGGGGAGACCCAGTACTTC. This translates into CAISVHLSVKGETQYF.

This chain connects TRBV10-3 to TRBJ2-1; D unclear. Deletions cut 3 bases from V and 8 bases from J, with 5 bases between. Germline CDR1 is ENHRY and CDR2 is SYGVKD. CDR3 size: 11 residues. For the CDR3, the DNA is TGTGCCATCAGTGATTGGGATGAGCAGTTCTTC. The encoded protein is CAISDWDEQFF.

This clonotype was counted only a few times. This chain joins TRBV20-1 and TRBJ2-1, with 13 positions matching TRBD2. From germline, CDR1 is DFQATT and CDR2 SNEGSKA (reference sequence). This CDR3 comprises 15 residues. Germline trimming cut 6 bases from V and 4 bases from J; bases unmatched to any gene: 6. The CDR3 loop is CSAPQTSGGYNEQFF. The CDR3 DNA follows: TGCAGTGCCCCCCAGACTAGCGGGGGGTACAATGAGCAGTTCTTC.

The DNA of the CDR3 is TGCAGTGCTGCGAAGACCCAGGGTCTCCGTGAAGCTTTCTTT. Encoded protein: CSAAKTQGLREAFF. The genes are TRBV20-1 and TRBJ1-1; D might be TRBD1 (5 bases). The length of the CDR3 is 14 residues. Germline CDR1 reads DFQATT; CDR2 reads SNEGSKA (reference sequence). Trimming pared 5 bases from V and 7 bases from J, leaving 20 bases between.

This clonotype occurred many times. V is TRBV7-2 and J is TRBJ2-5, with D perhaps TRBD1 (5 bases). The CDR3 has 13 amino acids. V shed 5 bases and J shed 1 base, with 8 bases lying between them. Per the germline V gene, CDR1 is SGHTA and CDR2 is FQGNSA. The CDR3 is CASSRQFQETQYF. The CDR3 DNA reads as TGTGCCAGCAGCCGACAGTTCCAAGAGACCCAGTACTTC.

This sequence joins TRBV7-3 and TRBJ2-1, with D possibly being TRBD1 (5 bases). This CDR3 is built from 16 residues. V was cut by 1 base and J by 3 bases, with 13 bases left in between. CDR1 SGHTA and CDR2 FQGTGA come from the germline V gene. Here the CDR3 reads CASSLIPRTSYNEQFF. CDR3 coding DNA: TGTGCCAGCAGCTTAATCCCCAGGACAAGCTACAATGAGCAGTTCTTC.

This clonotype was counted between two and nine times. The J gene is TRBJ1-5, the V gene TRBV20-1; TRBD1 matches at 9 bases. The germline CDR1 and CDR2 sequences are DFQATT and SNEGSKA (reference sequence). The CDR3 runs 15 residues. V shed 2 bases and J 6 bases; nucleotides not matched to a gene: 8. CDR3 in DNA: TGCAGTGCTAGACCGCCGGGACAGGGTCGTCAGCCCCAGCATTTT. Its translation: CSARPPGQGRQPQHF.

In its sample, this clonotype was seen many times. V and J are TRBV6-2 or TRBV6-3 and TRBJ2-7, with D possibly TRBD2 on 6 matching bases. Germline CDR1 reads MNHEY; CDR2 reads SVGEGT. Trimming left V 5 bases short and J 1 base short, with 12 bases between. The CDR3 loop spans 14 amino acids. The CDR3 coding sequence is TGTGCCAGCAGTCCCCGGGGGACTTCCTACGAGCAGTACTTC. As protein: CASSPRGTSYEQYF.

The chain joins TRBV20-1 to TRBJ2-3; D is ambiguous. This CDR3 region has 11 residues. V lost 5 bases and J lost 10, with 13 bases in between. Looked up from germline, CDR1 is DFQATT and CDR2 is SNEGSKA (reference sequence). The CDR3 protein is CSAAWTFAQYF. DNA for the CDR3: TGCAGTGCTGCCTGGACCTTCGCGCAGTATTTT.

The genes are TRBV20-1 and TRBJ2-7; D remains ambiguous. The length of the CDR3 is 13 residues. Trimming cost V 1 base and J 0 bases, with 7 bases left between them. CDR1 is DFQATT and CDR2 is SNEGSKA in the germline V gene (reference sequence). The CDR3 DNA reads TGCAGTGCTAGAGTGGCTGTCTCCTACGAGCAGTACTTC. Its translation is CSARVAVSYEQYF.

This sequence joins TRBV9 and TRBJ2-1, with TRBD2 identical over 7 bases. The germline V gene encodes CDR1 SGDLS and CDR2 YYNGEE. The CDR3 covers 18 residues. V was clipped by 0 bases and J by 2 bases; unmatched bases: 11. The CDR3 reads CASSVGVQRLAPYNEQFF. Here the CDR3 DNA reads TGTGCCAGCAGCGTAGGGGTTCAAAGACTAGCCCCCTACAATGAGCAGTTCTTC.

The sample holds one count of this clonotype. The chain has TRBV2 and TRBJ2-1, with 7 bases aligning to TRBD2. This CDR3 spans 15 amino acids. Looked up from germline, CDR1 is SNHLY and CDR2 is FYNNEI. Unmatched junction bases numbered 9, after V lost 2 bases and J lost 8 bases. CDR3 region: CASSEYGGSIDEQFF. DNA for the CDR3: TGTGCCAGCAGTGAATACGGCGGGAGTATTGATGAGCAGTTCTTC. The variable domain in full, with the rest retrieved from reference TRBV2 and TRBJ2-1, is EPEVTQTPSHQVTQMGQEVILRCVPISNHLYFYWYRQILGQKVEFLVSFYNNEISEKSEIFDDQFSVERPDGSNFTLKIRSTKLEDSAMYFCASSEYGGSIDEQFFGPGTRLTVL.

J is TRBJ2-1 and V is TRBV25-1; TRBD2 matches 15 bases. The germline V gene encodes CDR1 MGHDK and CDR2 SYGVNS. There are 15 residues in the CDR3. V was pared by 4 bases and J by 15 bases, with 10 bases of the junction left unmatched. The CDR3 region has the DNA TGTGCCAGCAGTGCCGGACTAGCGGGAGGGTTCAGGGTGTTCTTC. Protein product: CASSAGLAGGFRVFF.

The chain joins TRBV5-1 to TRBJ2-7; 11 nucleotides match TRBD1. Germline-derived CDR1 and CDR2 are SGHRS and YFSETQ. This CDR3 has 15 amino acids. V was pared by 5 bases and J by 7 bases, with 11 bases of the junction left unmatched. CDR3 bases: TGCGCCAGCAGTCAGCCTTGGACAGGGGGCGCGGAGCAGTACTTC. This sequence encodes CASSQPWTGGAEQYF.

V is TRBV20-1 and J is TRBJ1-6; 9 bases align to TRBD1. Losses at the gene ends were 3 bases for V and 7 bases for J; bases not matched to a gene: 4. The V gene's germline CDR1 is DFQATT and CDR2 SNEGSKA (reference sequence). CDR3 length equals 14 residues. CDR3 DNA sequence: TGCAGTGCTAGGAAAGGACAGGGGAATTCACCCCTCCACTTT. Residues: CSARKGQGNSPLHF.

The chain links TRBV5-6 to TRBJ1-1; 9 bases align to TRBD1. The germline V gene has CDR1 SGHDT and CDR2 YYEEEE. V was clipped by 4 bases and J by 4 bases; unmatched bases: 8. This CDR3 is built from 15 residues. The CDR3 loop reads CASSETGGWSTEAFF. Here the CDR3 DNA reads TGTGCCAGCAGCGAGACAGGGGGATGGAGCACTGAAGCTTTCTTT.

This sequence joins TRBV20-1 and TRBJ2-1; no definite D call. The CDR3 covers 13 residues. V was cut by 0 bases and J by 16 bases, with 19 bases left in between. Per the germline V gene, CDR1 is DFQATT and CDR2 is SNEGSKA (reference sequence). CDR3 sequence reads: CSARDFLGTTNFF. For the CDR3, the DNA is TGCAGTGCTAGAGATTTTTTAGGCACCACTAATTTCTTC.

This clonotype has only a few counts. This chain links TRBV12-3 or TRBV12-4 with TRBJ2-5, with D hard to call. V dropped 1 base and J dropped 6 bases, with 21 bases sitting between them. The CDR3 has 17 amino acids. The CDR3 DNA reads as TGTGCCAGCAGTTTAGGCAGGCGGACCATACTCCAGAAGACCCAGTACTTC. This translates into CASSLGRRTILQKTQYF.

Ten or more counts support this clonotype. CDR3 region: CASSLQGSGANVLTF. The CDR3 coding sequence is TGTGCCAGCAGTTTACAGGGAAGTGGGGCCAACGTCCTGACTTTC. The chain couples TRBV28 to TRBJ2-6; TRBD1 might be the D (5 bases). The germline V and J ends were trimmed by 2 bases and 3 bases, with 8 bases remaining between them. This CDR3 has 15 residues. Per germline, CDR1 MDHEN and CDR2 SYDVKM. The full variable domain, rest sourced from reference TRBV28 and TRBJ2-6, is DVKVTQSSRYLVKRTGEKVFLECVQDMDHENMFWYRQDPGLGLRLIYFSYDVKMKEKGDIPEGYSVSREKKERFSLILESASTNQTSMYLCASSLQGSGANVLTFGAGSRLTVL.

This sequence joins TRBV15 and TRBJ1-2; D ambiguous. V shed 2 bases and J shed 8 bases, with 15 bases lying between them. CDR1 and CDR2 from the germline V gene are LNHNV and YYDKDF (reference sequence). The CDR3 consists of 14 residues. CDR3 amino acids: CATSRPQTGPGYTF. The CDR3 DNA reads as TGTGCCACCAGCAGACCCCAGACCGGGCCAGGCTACACCTTC.

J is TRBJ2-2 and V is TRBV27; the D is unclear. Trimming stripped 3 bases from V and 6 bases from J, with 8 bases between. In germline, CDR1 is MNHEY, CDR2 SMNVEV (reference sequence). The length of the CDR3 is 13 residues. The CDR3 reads CASSFVYAGELFF. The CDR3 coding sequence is TGTGCCAGCAGTTTCGTTTATGCCGGGGAGCTGTTTTTT.

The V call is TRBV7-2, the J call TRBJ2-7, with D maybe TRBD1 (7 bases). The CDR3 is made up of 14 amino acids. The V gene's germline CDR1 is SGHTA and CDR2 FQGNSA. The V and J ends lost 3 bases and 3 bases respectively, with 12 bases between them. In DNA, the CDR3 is TGTGCCAGCAGCTTGGAGGGACAGTACTACGAGCAGTACTTC. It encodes CASSLEGQYYEQYF.

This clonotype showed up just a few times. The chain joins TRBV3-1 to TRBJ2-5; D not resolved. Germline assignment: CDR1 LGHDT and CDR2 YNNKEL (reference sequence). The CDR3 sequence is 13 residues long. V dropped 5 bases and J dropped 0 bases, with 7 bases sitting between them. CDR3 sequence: CASSTRDQETQYF. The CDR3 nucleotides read TGTGCCAGCAGCACCCGGGACCAAGAGACCCAGTACTTC.

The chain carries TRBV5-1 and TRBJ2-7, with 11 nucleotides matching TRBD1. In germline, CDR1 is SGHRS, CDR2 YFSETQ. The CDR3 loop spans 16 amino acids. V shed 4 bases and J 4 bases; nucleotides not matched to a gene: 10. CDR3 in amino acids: CASSRLTGTGGYEQYF. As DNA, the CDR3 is TGCGCCAGCAGCCGCCTCACCGGGACAGGGGGGTACGAGCAGTACTTC.

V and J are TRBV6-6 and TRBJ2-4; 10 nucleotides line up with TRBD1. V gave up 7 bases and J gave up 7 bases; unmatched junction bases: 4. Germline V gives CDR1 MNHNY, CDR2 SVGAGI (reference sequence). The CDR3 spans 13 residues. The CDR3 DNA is TGTGCCAGCAAGGACAGGGGGTTCAACATTCAGTACTTC. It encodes CASKDRGFNIQYF.

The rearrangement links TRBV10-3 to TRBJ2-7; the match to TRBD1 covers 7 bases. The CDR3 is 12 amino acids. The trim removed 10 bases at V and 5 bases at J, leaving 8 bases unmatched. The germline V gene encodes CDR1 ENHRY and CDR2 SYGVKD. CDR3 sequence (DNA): TGTGCCACCGAGGGGGCCGGCCACGAGCAGTACTTC. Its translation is CATEGAGHEQYF.